Shown below are 20 T cell receptor beta chains from a single sample sequenced in a study of Ad26.COV2.S vaccination and SARS-CoV-2 variants (dated by TCRdb to the early 2020s). The sample's treatment or condition label is to be understood as: 15 to 20 received Ad26.COV2.S at low or high dose, single or two shots; 5 received placebo; per-sample allocation not given. Repertoires of vaccine and placebo recipients were sequenced from samples taken on day 63 after the first injection. Library creation used the immunoSEQ multiplex PCR assay. In its TCRdb copy, this immuneACCESS table keeps in-frame sequences only and misses some clones. Where compared with another copy, unresolved V genes explain less than half of these, and the others have no known cause. This sample is represented by 380,000 or so clones; about 89% of them were singletons. Together, the top ten hold roughly 5% of the sample. The sequenced sample was peripheral blood, obtained in a trial of Ad26.COV2.S vaccine versus placebo. Receptors originate from a person aged 18 to 65 who received the Ad26.COV2.S COVID-19 vaccine or a placebo.

The V call is TRBV19, the J call TRBJ2-4; TRBD1 aligns across 7 bases. The germline gives CDR1 LNHDA, CDR2 SQIVND (reference sequence). The J segment lost 6 bases and the V segment lost 9 bases, leaving 8 bases of the junction unmatched. The length of the CDR3 is 13 residues. CDR3 protein: CASQDRDTNIQYF. CDR3 nucleotides: TGTGCCAGCCAAGACAGGGACACAAACATTCAGTACTTC. The full variable domain, with the rest looked up from reference TRBV19 and TRBJ2-4, is DGGITQSPKYLFRKEGQNVTLSCEQNLNHDAMYWYRQDPGQGLRLIYYSQIVNDFQKGDIAEGYSVSREKKESFPLTVTSAQKNPTAFYLCASQDRDTNIQYFGAGTRLSVL.

This chain connects TRBV28 to TRBJ1-4, with D possibly matching TRBD1 (5 bases). This CDR3 comprises 13 residues. The V end was cut by 11 bases, the J end by 7 bases, with 17 bases between. In germline, CDR1 is MDHEN, CDR2 SYDVKM. The CDR3 coding sequence is TGTGCCGGGGGGGACCTCGAGGGTGAAAAACTGTTTTTT. Its translation: CAGGDLEGEKLFF.

The chain uses TRBV11-2 and TRBJ2-5, with a weak D call TRBD1 (6 bases). The CDR3 runs to 14 residues. CDR1 SGHAT and CDR2 FQNNGV come from the germline V gene. V lost 5 bases and J lost 4, with 14 bases in between. The CDR3 sequence: CASSQNRDGETQYF. The CDR3 DNA sequence: TGTGCCAGCAGCCAAAACAGGGATGGAGAGACCCAGTACTTC. Using reference TRBV11-2 and TRBJ2-5 for the parts outside the CDR3, the full variable domain is EAGVAQSPRYKIIEKRQSVAFWCNPISGHATLYWYQQILGQGPKLLIQFQNNGVVDDSQLPKDRFSAERLKGVDSTLKIQPAKLEDSAVYLCASSQNRDGETQYFGPGTRLLVL.

The V gene is TRBV20-1, the J gene TRBJ1-1; tentatively, D is TRBD1 (5 bases). Germline CDR1 DFQATT, CDR2 SNEGSKA (reference sequence). There are 15 residues in the CDR3. The V end was cut by 3 bases, the J end by 4 bases, with 18 bases between. CDR3 in amino acids: CSASKSPSGGTEAFF. CDR3 coding DNA: TGCAGTGCTAGTAAGTCCCCCTCGGGGGGCACTGAAGCTTTCTTT.

This clone was counted only a few times. The chain links TRBV19 to TRBJ2-1; 10 nucleotides align to TRBD2. Germline CDR1 LNHDA, CDR2 SQIVND (reference sequence). CDR3 length: 16 amino acids. The trim removed 1 base at V and 3 bases at J, leaving 3 bases unmatched. The CDR3 DNA is TGTGCCAGTAGTATAGGTAGGACTAGCGGCTACAATGAGCAGTTCTTC. Protein product: CASSIGRTSGYNEQFF.

This chain connects TRBV2 to TRBJ2-5; no reliable D call. CDR3 length: 14 amino acids. The germline V and J ends were trimmed by 4 bases and 0 bases, with 9 bases remaining between them. Germline values: CDR1 SNHLY, CDR2 FYNNEI. The CDR3 DNA sequence: TGTGCCAGCAGTGCGAGACGTGACCAAGAGACCCAGTACTTC. Amino acid sequence: CASSARRDQETQYF.

V usage is TRBV7-2 and J usage is TRBJ2-7; 10 bases align to TRBD2. This CDR3 spans 18 amino acids. J was trimmed by 2 bases and V by 0 bases; bases with no gene match: 10. CDR1 and CDR2 (germline): SGHTA, FQGNSA. CDR3: CASSLASGGSYTTYEQYF. CDR3 DNA sequence: TGTGCCAGCAGCTTAGCTAGCGGGGGGTCATACACCACCTACGAGCAGTACTTC.

V is TRBV9 and J is TRBJ2-1, with no clear D. The CDR3 is 14 residues long. Germline assignment: CDR1 SGDLS and CDR2 YYNGEE. V lost 0 bases and J 8 bases, leaving 12 bases between the germline ends. The CDR3 region is CASSVGKSFDEQFF. The CDR3 DNA reads as TGTGCCAGCAGCGTAGGGAAGTCCTTCGATGAGCAGTTCTTC.

CDR3 region: CASAKGLAGREQFF. The DNA of the CDR3 is TGTGCCAGCGCCAAGGGCCTAGCGGGAAGGGAGCAGTTCTTC. The chain has TRBV9 and TRBJ2-1; TRBD2 agrees at 9 bases. CDR3 length: 14 residues. V lost 7 bases and J lost 10; bases outside the gene matches: 12. CDR1 is SGDLS, CDR2 YYNGEE, per germline.

The chain has TRBV5-4 and TRBJ2-2; D is possibly TRBD1 (6 bases). In germline, CDR1 is SGHNT, CDR2 YYREEE (reference sequence). This CDR3 spans 14 amino acids. V was clipped by 2 bases and J by 4 bases, with 9 bases between them. The DNA of the CDR3 is TGTGCCAGCAGCTTCCTAGGGGGCACCGGGGAGCTGTTTTTT. Its protein is CASSFLGGTGELFF. Using reference TRBV5-4 and TRBJ2-2 for the parts outside the CDR3, the full variable domain is ETGVTQSPTHLIKTRGQQVTLRCSSQSGHNTVSWYQQALGQGPQFIFQYYREEENGRGNFPPRFSGLQFPNYSSELNVNALELDDSALYLCASSFLGGTGELFFGEGSRLTVL.

The chain couples TRBV5-8 to TRBJ1-2; D remains ambiguous. V dropped 2 bases and J dropped 2 bases, with 7 bases sitting between them. The CDR3 is 13 residues long. Germline-derived CDR1 and CDR2 are SGHTS and YDEGEE. Here the CDR3 reads CASSLSDNYGYTF. Here the CDR3 DNA reads TGTGCCAGCAGCTTATCAGACAACTATGGCTACACCTTC.

This sequence joins TRBV4-3 and TRBJ1-5, with TRBD1 identical over 8 bases. Germline V gene lookup returns CDR1 LGHNA and CDR2 YSLEER. The CDR3 consists of 15 residues. V dropped 1 base and J dropped 5; count of bases not matched to a gene: 4. CDR3 sequence reads: CASSQGTGFDQPQHF. The CDR3 coding sequence is TGCGCCAGCAGCCAAGGGACAGGGTTTGATCAGCCCCAGCATTTT.

The V and J genes are TRBV12-3 or TRBV12-4 and TRBJ1-2; perhaps TRBD1 as D (6 bases). This CDR3 is 11 amino acids long. Trimming pared 6 bases from V and 8 bases from J, leaving 10 bases between. CDR3 loop: CASRTGLGYTF. CDR3 sequence (DNA): TGTGCCAGCAGAACAGGGTTAGGCTACACCTTC.

The chain recombines TRBV25-1 with TRBJ1-2; TRBD1 aligns across 7 bases. V shed 1 base and J 8 bases; nucleotides not matched to a gene: 10. Germline CDR1 reads MGHDK; CDR2 reads SYGVNS. This CDR3 is 15 amino acids long. CDR3 nucleotide sequence: TGTGCCAGCAGTGAATCGGTAGGGGGCTTAACGGGCTACACCTTC. As protein: CASSESVGGLTGYTF.

V is TRBV19 and J is TRBJ2-1; possibly TRBD1 for D (6 bases). The germline V gene encodes CDR1 LNHDA and CDR2 SQIVND (reference sequence). This CDR3 region has 13 residues. Trimming shortened V by 7 bases and J by 5 bases, and 12 bases separated the two germline ends. DNA of the CDR3: TGTGCCAGTAAATACAGGGAAAACAATGAGCAGTTCTTC. Its protein product is CASKYRENNEQFF.

The chain joins TRBV18 to TRBJ2-7; 12 bases align to TRBD2. The CDR3 consists of 16 residues. Germline CDR1 reads KGHSH; CDR2 reads LQKENI. V dropped 3 bases and J dropped 4; count of bases not matched to a gene: 7. CDR3 nucleotides: TGTGCCAGCTCACCTCAGGCTAGCGGGAGGGGTTACGAGCAGTACTTC. It translates to CASSPQASGRGYEQYF. The entire variable domain, with the rest obtained from reference TRBV18 and TRBJ2-7, is as follows: NAGVMQNPRHLVRRRGQEARLRCSPMKGHSHVYWYRQLPEEGLKFMVYLQKENIIDESGMPKERFSAEFPKEGPSILRIQQVVRGDSAAYFCASSPQASGRGYEQYFGPGTRLTVT.

This clone was detected a few times. The rearrangement uses TRBV3-1 (or the pseudogene TRBV3-2) and TRBJ2-3; perhaps D is TRBD1 or TRBD2 (5 bases each). Per the germline V gene, CDR1 is LGHDT and CDR2 is YNNKEL (reference sequence). The CDR3 runs to 17 residues. The V end was cut by 1 base, the J end by 1 base, with 15 bases between. CDR3 region: CASSQGRPGRGTDTQYF. The CDR3 coding sequence is TGTGCCAGCAGCCAAGGGCGACCGGGACGTGGCACAGATACGCAGTATTTT.

The V gene is TRBV19, the J gene TRBJ1-5; 10 bases align to TRBD1. Germline CDR1 reads LNHDA; CDR2 reads SQIVND (reference sequence). The CDR3 totals 19 residues. V lost 0 bases and J lost 3; bases outside the gene matches: 11. CDR3 sequence: CASSIDWTGGFSINQPQHF. In DNA, the CDR3 is TGTGCCAGTAGTATAGATTGGACAGGGGGGTTCAGTATCAATCAGCCCCAGCATTTT.

The CDR3: CATSDPGQGKANYGYTF. The CDR3 DNA follows: TGTGCCACCAGTGACCCGGGACAGGGAAAAGCTAACTATGGCTACACCTTC. The chain has TRBV24-1 and TRBJ1-2; 9 bases are shared with TRBD1. Germline CDR1 is KGHDR and CDR2 is SFDVKD. Germline trimming cut 4 bases from V and 0 bases from J; bases unmatched to any gene: 8. CDR3 length: 17 residues.

There are many counts of this clone. V gene TRBV28 combines with J gene TRBJ1-5, with TRBD1 matching over 7 bases. In germline, CDR1 is MDHEN, CDR2 SYDVKM. V shed 2 bases and J 2 bases; nucleotides not matched to a gene: 3. The CDR3 is 15 residues long. The CDR3 DNA is TGTGCCAGCAGTTTAGGTAGGGGGCGCAATCAGCCCCAGCATTTT. It codes for CASSLGRGRNQPQHF.